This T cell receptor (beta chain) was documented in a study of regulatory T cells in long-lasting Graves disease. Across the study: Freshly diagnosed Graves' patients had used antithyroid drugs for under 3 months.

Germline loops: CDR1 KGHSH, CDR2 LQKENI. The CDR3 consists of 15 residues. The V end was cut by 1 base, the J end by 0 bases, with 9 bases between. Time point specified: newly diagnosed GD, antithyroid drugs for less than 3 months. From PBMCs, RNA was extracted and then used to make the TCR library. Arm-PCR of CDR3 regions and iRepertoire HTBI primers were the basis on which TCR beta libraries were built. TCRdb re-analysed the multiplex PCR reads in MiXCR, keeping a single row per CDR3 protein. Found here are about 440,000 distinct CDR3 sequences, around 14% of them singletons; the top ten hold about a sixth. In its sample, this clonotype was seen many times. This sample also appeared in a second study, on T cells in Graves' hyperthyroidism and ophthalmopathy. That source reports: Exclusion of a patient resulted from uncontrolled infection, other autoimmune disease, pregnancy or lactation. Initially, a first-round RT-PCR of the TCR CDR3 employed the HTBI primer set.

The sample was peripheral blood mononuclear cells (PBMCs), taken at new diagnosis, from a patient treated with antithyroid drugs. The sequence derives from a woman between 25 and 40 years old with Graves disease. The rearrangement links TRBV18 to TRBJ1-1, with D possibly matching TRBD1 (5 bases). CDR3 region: CASSPQGQMNTEAFF. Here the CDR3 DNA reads TGTGCCAGCTCACCACAAGGACAAATGAACACTGAAGCTTTCTTT.